Each of the 7 T cell receptor beta chains below was sequenced from the same sample in a study of T cells in women clearing cervical HPV infection. Sequencing was performed with immunoSEQ multiplex PCR; in TCRdb, only in-frame clones are kept and a portion is missing. This sample's clone table lists 25,000 to 35,000 clones. Sequencing was carried out using blood buffy coat. Receptors originate from a woman aged 18 to 75 with a cervical HPV16 infection that either progressed to CIN3+ or cleared (not recorded which).

Details on this clone: The read is 3 residues too short to cover the CDR3 end, so that end is filled in from the germline J gene. V gene TRBV30 combines with J gene TRBJ1-6, with 8 bases fitting TRBD1. From germline, CDR1 is GTSNPN and CDR2 SVGIG (reference sequence). The CDR3 contains 14 residues. The ends lost 2 bases at V and 4 bases at J; junction bases unmatched: 1. The CDR3 is CAWSRQGYNSPLHF. The sequenced part of the CDR3 DNA is TGTGCCTGGAGTCGACAGGGGTATAATTCACCC.

Note on this clone: Read coverage stops 3 residues before the CDR3 terminus; the germline J gene supplies the remainder. The chain couples TRBV30 to TRBJ1-4; 8 nucleotides match TRBD1. The CDR3 is 13 amino acids. CDR1 and CDR2 (germline): GTSNPN, SVGIG (reference sequence). CDR3 sequence reads: CACPTGVNSPLFF. The CDR3 bases that were read are TGTGCCTGCCCGACAGGGGTGAATTCACCA.

A word on this clone: The DNA ends 3 residues before the CDR3 does, and the rest of the CDR3 is filled in from the germline J gene. V is TRBV2 and J is TRBJ2-2; D may be TRBD1 (6 bases). The CDR3 covers 15 residues. The germline CDR1 and CDR2 sequences are SNHLY and FYNNEI. CDR3 sequence: CASSEIRDTNEKLFF. Incomplete CDR3 DNA: TGTGCCAGCAGTGAGATCCGGGACACTAATGAAAAG.

Comment on this clone: The read is 3 residues too short to cover the CDR3 end, so that end is filled in from the germline J gene. J is TRBJ2-5 and V is TRBV19; D unresolved. Germline CDR1 reads LNHDA; CDR2 reads SQIVND (reference sequence). CDR3 size: 13 residues. The V end was cut by 2 bases, the J end by 4 bases, with 8 bases between. Here the CDR3 reads CASSIQLRETQYF. CDR3 DNA, as far as it was read: TGTGCCAGTAGTATACAACTAAGAGAGACC. The full variable domain, its missing parts supplied by reference TRBV19 and TRBJ2-5, is DGGITQSPKYLFRKEGQNVTLSCEQNLNHDAMYWYRQDPGQGLRLIYYSQIVNDFQKGDIAEGYSVSREKKESFPLTVTSAQKNPTAFYLCASSIQLRETQYFGPGTRLLVL.

As regards this clone: Read sequence stops 3 residues before the CDR3 end, and the germline J gene provides the missing end. The chain joins TRBV2 to TRBJ1-3; no reliable D call. Germline CDR1 is SNHLY and CDR2 is FYNNEI. V lost 9 bases to trimming and J lost 0 bases, with 12 bases between them. The CDR3 consists of 14 residues. The CDR3 is CASSTVRSGNTIYF. Partial CDR3 DNA: TGTGCCAGTTCCACAGTTCGCTCTGGAAACACC.

Worth noting for this clone: With the read ending 3 residues before the CDR3 end, the germline J gene is used to fill in that end. This chain joins TRBV19 and TRBJ1-2, with a possible D match to TRBD1 (6 bases). With 7 bases removed from V and 3 bases from J, the gap between germline ends came to 21 bases. Germline CDR1 and CDR2: LNHDA and SQIVND (reference sequence). The CDR3 contains 16 residues. The DNA read from the CDR3 is TGTGCCAGTACTCCTAGGGGGGCGGGGGCGGACTATGGC. As protein: CASTPRGAGADYG. The entire CDR3 sequence reads CASTPRGAGADYGYTF.

On this clone itself: The read gets to within 3 residues of the CDR3 end, and the germline J gene fills in the rest. The J gene is TRBJ2-1, the V gene TRBV29-1; TRBD2 matches at 11 bases. Per the germline V gene, CDR1 is SQVTM and CDR2 is ANQGSEA. After removal of 5 bases from V and 4 bases from J, the junction contained 4 bases not matched to a gene. The CDR3 runs to 14 residues. The sequenced part of the CDR3 DNA is TGCAGCGTTAAGACTAGCGGGACATACAATGAG. It is translated as CSVKTSGTYNE. The whole CDR3 protein reads CSVKTSGTYNEQFF.